These T cell receptor beta chains were read from a single sample in a study of blood T cells in healthy people across ages. TCRdb re-derived calls from the 5' RACE reads in MiXCR, one entry per CDR3 protein. The repertoire holds over a million distinct CDR3 sequences, with about 45% as singletons. Sample: blood. The receptors come from a woman younger than 30 in good health. Each CDR3 is given with its conserved first and last residue. A D gene is named only where the DNA matches it firmly. For some rows the clone size is stated as once, few or many, or as a class when expanded; others skip it.

v_call: TRBV20-1; d_call: TRBD1; clone_size: -; j_call: TRBJ2-3; cdr3_nt: TGCAGTGCTACGGCAAGGGACAGGGGTAGCACAGATACGCAGTATTTT; cdr3_aa: CSATARDRGSTDTQYF
v_call: TRBV5-1; d_call: TRBD2; clone_size: -; j_call: TRBJ2-7; cdr3_nt: TGCGCCAGCAGCTTGGTCCCAGCGGGGCTTACCTACGAGCAGTACTTC; cdr3_aa: CASSLVPAGLTYEQYF
v_call: TRBV6-2/TRBV6-3; d_call: -; clone_size: few; j_call: TRBJ2-7; cdr3_nt: TGTGCCAGCTCCGAGGCACGTGTTTACGAGCAGTACTTC; cdr3_aa: CASSEARVYEQYF
v_call: TRBV7-9; d_call: -; clone_size: few; j_call: TRBJ1-4; cdr3_nt: TGTGCCAGCAGCTTATCTGTGGCAGGGGAAAGACTGTTTTTT; cdr3_aa: CASSLSVAGERLFF
v_call: TRBV18; d_call: -; clone_size: -; j_call: TRBJ1-6; cdr3_nt: TGTGCCAGCTCACCCCCTTCAAAGCCACCCCTCCACTTT; cdr3_aa: CASSPPSKPPLHF
v_call: TRBV21-1; d_call: -; clone_size: -; j_call: TRBJ2-7; cdr3_nt: TGTGCCAGCAGCAAAGAGGTGCTAGCGAACGAGCAGTACTTC; cdr3_aa: CASSKEVLANEQYF
v_call: TRBV7-9; d_call: -; clone_size: -; j_call: TRBJ1-4; cdr3_nt: TGTGCCAGCAGCTCTTGGCTATCAACTAATGAAAAACTGTTTTTT; cdr3_aa: CASSSWLSTNEKLFF
v_call: TRBV12-3/TRBV12-4; d_call: -; clone_size: many; j_call: TRBJ2-3; cdr3_nt: TGTGCCAGCAGCCCCTACCGTGACATGGAAACAGATACGCAGTATTTT; cdr3_aa: CASSPYRDMETDTQYF
v_call: TRBV6-4; d_call: -; clone_size: few; j_call: TRBJ1-3; cdr3_nt: TGTGCCAGCAGTGAAGAACCAGGGGTAAACACCATATATTTT; cdr3_aa: CASSEEPGVNTIYF
v_call: TRBV4-3; d_call: TRBD1; clone_size: -; j_call: TRBJ1-2; cdr3_nt: TGCGCCAGCAGCCAAGATCAGGGACAGCAAGTCTATGGCTACACCTTC; cdr3_aa: CASSQDQGQQVYGYTF
v_call: TRBV29-1; d_call: TRBD1; clone_size: once; j_call: TRBJ2-7; cdr3_nt: TGCAGCGTTGCCCAGGGGGCCGCCTCCTACGAGCAGTACTTC; cdr3_aa: CSVAQGAASYEQYF
v_call: TRBV3-1; d_call: TRBD2; clone_size: -; j_call: TRBJ2-1; cdr3_nt: TGTGCCAGCAGCCAAGGACGGAGGACTAGCACTGACAATGAGCAGTTCTTC; cdr3_aa: CASSQGRRTSTDNEQFF
v_call: TRBV7-2; d_call: TRBD2; clone_size: -; j_call: TRBJ2-1; cdr3_nt: TGTGCCAGCAGCCGGACTAGCGAGACCTACAATGAGCAGTTCTTC; cdr3_aa: CASSRTSETYNEQFF
v_call: TRBV25-1; d_call: -; clone_size: few; j_call: TRBJ1-5; cdr3_nt: TGTGCCAGCAACGTCCAGGGCCCCTTTGGGAATCAGCCCCAGCATTTT; cdr3_aa: CASNVQGPFGNQPQHF
v_call: TRBV20-1; d_call: TRBD2; clone_size: -; j_call: TRBJ2-7; cdr3_nt: TGCAGTGCTGGCCGTAGCGGGACCTACGAGCAGTACTTC; cdr3_aa: CSAGRSGTYEQYF
v_call: TRBV20-1; d_call: TRBD2; clone_size: -; j_call: TRBJ2-7; cdr3_nt: TGCAGTGCTACACTAGCGGGAGCAGAGACCTACGAGCAGTACTTC; cdr3_aa: CSATLAGAETYEQYF
v_call: TRBV28; d_call: -; clone_size: -; j_call: TRBJ1-5; cdr3_nt: TGTGCCAGCAGTTTGTGGGACGACAATCAGCCCCAGCATTTT; cdr3_aa: CASSLWDDNQPQHF
v_call: TRBV20-1; d_call: TRBD2; clone_size: -; j_call: TRBJ2-1; cdr3_nt: TGCAGTGCGGAAGTTGGCGGGGGACGGAATGAGCAGTTCTTC; cdr3_aa: CSAEVGGGRNEQFF
v_call: TRBV29-1; d_call: TRBD2; clone_size: -; j_call: TRBJ2-5; cdr3_nt: TGCAGCGGTTCTAGCGGTCAAGAGACCCAGTACTTC; cdr3_aa: CSGSSGQETQYF
v_call: TRBV3-1; d_call: -; clone_size: few; j_call: TRBJ2-7; cdr3_nt: TGTGCCAGCAGCCAAGTGGGTCAGGGAATCCACGAGCAGTACTTC; cdr3_aa: CASSQVGQGIHEQYF
v_call: TRBV28; d_call: TRBD2; clone_size: -; j_call: TRBJ2-5; cdr3_nt: TGTGCCAGCAGTCGGGGACTATCTAATGAGCAGTACTTC; cdr3_aa: CASSRGLSNEQYF
v_call: TRBV7-2; d_call: TRBD2; clone_size: few; j_call: TRBJ2-3; cdr3_nt: TGTGCCAGCAGATCCGGGACTATGAGCGCTGGTACGCAGTATTTT; cdr3_aa: CASRSGTMSAGTQYF
v_call: TRBV4-3; d_call: -; clone_size: few; j_call: TRBJ2-3; cdr3_nt: TGCGCCAGCAGCCGCAGACTAGAAGGGATTAGGTTAAATACGCAGTATTTT; cdr3_aa: CASSRRLEGIRLNTQYF
v_call: TRBV15; d_call: -; clone_size: -; j_call: TRBJ2-5; cdr3_nt: TGTGCCACCAGCTTTGGGACCCAATCAAGTGGTGCCCAGTACTTC; cdr3_aa: CATSFGTQSSGAQYF
v_call: TRBV10-3; d_call: TRBD1; clone_size: few; j_call: TRBJ2-3; cdr3_nt: TGTGCCATCAGTGAGGGGGGACAGTCAACAGATACGCAGTATTTT; cdr3_aa: CAISEGGQSTDTQYF
v_call: TRBV20-1; d_call: -; clone_size: many; j_call: TRBJ2-1; cdr3_nt: TGCAGTGCTAGAGATACAGCGAGCTCCTACAATGAGCAGTTCTTC; cdr3_aa: CSARDTASSYNEQFF
v_call: TRBV12-3/TRBV12-4; d_call: -; clone_size: -; j_call: TRBJ2-7; cdr3_nt: TGTGCCAGCAGTGGCCCTTCGGCCAAGGGAACCGAGCAGTACTTC; cdr3_aa: CASSGPSAKGTEQYF